The 23 T cell receptor beta chains below come from one sample, sequenced in a study of CD4+ T cells in melanoma. Assay: immunoSEQ multiplex PCR; the TCRdb copy retains only in-frame clones and omits some. The sample lists 20,000 or so clones; approximately 78% were seen once. The receptors derive from a human donor with melanoma.

This clone was observed once. V gene TRBV30 combines with J gene TRBJ2-3; D unclear. The CDR3 runs 12 residues. Germline V CDR1 and CDR2: GTSNPN, SVGIG (reference sequence). With 0 bases removed from V and 10 bases from J, the gap between germline ends came to 11 bases. The CDR3 sequence is CAWSVHAESQYF. The CDR3 nucleotides are TGTGCCTGGAGTGTACACGCGGAGTCGCAGTATTTT.

The rearrangement links TRBV5-8 to TRBJ2-5, with D perhaps TRBD2 (6 bases). Per germline, CDR1 SGHTS and CDR2 YDEGEE. CDR3 length: 18 residues. Trimming removed 4 bases from V and 3 bases from J, with 25 bases in between. DNA for the CDR3: TGTGCCAGCAGCCTCTTCCTTCAGAGGACTATTGAGGAAGAGACCCAGTACTTC. Residues: CASSLFLQRTIEEETQYF.

This sequence joins TRBV14 and TRBJ2-3; TRBD2 agrees at 11 bases. With V trimmed by 5 bases and J by 3 bases, 7 bases remained unmatched. The CDR3 totals 16 residues. Germline V gives CDR1 SGHDN, CDR2 FVKESK. As DNA, the CDR3 is TGTGCCAGCAGCAAGCGGGGACTAGCGGAGACAGATACGCAGTATTTT. Amino acids: CASSKRGLAETDTQYF.

This rearrangement joins TRBV6-4 to TRBJ2-3, with 7 bases aligning to TRBD1. The V and J ends lost 5 bases and 4 bases, in that order; junction bases with no gene match: 9. The germline CDR1 and CDR2 sequences are MRHNA and SNTAGT. The CDR3 contains 15 residues. The chain's CDR3 is CASSTGTATPDTQYF. CDR3 coding DNA: TGTGCCAGCAGTACCGGGACAGCAACACCAGATACGCAGTATTTT.

The J gene is TRBJ1-6, the V gene TRBV6-6; D is unclear. In germline, CDR1 is MNHNY, CDR2 SVGAGI (reference sequence). The CDR3 contains 15 residues. Trimming took 2 bases from V and 8 from J, leaving 13 bases between them. The CDR3 spells CASSYTVHWDSPLHF. The CDR3 DNA reads TGTGCCAGCAGTTACACCGTACATTGGGATTCACCCCTCCACTTT.

CDR3 amino acids: CASSFSGPLGDGYTF. The CDR3 DNA sequence: TGCGCCAGCAGCTTTTCAGGCCCCTTGGGGGATGGCTACACCTTC. The gene calls are TRBV5-1 and TRBJ1-2; tentative D call: TRBD1 (5 bases). Germline assignment: CDR1 SGHRS and CDR2 YFSETQ. The V gene lost 2 bases and the J gene lost 6 bases, with 17 bases spanning the gap. This CDR3 region has 15 residues.

The rearrangement joins TRBV6-5 to TRBJ1-1; D gene uncertain. CDR1 is MNHEY, CDR2 SVGAGI, per germline. CDR3 length: 10 amino acids. V was shortened by 2 bases and J by 7 bases, with 2 bases between the two germline ends. The CDR3 loop is CASSYVEAFF. The CDR3 nucleotides read TGTGCCAGCAGTTACGTTGAAGCTTTCTTT.

CDR3 coding DNA: TGTGCCAGCAGCCCCCCGGGGAGTCAGAACATGAACACTGAAGCTTTCTTT. This sequence encodes CASSPPGSQNMNTEAFF. The rearrangement links TRBV7-6 to TRBJ1-1; D is unclear. The CDR3 has 17 amino acids. The V end lost 5 bases, the J end lost 0 bases, and 19 bases lay between the germline ends. Germline V gene lookup returns CDR1 SGHVS and CDR2 FNYEAQ.

As to this clone: The germline gene is not matched at one end of the junction; a read error may be the cause. V gene TRBV29-1 combines with J gene TRBJ2-2; D possibly corresponds to TRBD1 (6 bases). Germline V gene data show CDR1 as SQVTM and CDR2 as ANQGSEA. The CDR3 has 14 residues. The DNA for the CDR3 is TGCAGCGTTGGCCCACAGGGTAAACACCGGGGAGCTGTTTTT. Amino acid sequence: CSVGPQGKHRGAVF.

V usage is TRBV4-1 and J usage is TRBJ2-7; possibly TRBD2 for D (5 bases). Trimming shortened V by 0 bases and J by 1 base, and 13 bases separated the two germline ends. This CDR3 is built from 16 residues. Per the germline V gene, CDR1 is MGHRA and CDR2 is YSYEKL. CDR3 DNA: TGCGCCAGCAGCCAAGAGAACTTGTGGACTTCCTACGAGCAGTACTTC. Its protein is CASSQENLWTSYEQYF.

The V call is TRBV9, the J call TRBJ2-7; possibly TRBD2 for D (6 bases). Germline CDR1 SGDLS, CDR2 YYNGEE. V lost 4 bases to trimming and J lost 4 bases, with 12 bases between them. This CDR3 region has 13 residues. Written as DNA, the CDR3 is TGTGCCAGCAGCCCAGGAGGGCCGTACGAGCAGTACTTC. This gives the protein CASSPGGPYEQYF. Complete variable domain (other parts from reference TRBV9 and TRBJ2-7): DSGVTQTPKHLITATGQRVTLRCSPRSGDLSVYWYQQSLDQGLQFLIQYYNGEERAKGNILERFSAQQFPDLHSELNLSSLELGDSALYFCASSPGGPYEQYFGPGTRLTVT.

The chain employs TRBV2 and TRBJ1-4; D is unresolved. Trimming shortened V by 5 bases and J by 8 bases, and 15 bases separated the two germline ends. Germline CDR1 and CDR2: SNHLY and FYNNEI. There are 14 residues in the CDR3. CDR3 loop: CASSLERGSEKLFF. The CDR3 coding sequence is TGTGCCAGCAGTCTAGAACGGGGAAGCGAAAAACTGTTTTTT. Filled out from reference TRBV2 and TRBJ1-4, the complete variable domain reads EPEVTQTPSHQVTQMGQEVILRCVPISNHLYFYWYRQILGQKVEFLVSFYNNEISEKSEIFDDQFSVERPDGSNFTLKIRSTKLEDSAMYFCASSLERGSEKLFFGSGTQLSVL.

The rearrangement joins TRBV5-1 to TRBJ1-6; D call uncertain. Germline CDR1 reads SGHRS; CDR2 reads YFSETQ. V was trimmed by 1 base and J by 14 bases, leaving 16 bases between them. The CDR3 loop spans 14 amino acids. The CDR3, as DNA: TGCGCCAGCAGCTTGTCAGGTGCCGAGGAGGCCCTCCACTTT. Its protein product is CASSLSGAEEALHF.

The chain uses TRBV10-3 and TRBJ2-1; 7 positions match TRBD1. CDR1 and CDR2 (germline): ENHRY, SYGVKD. Trimming took 2 bases from V and 5 from J; bases not matched to a gene: 3. The CDR3 is made up of 14 amino acids. As DNA, the CDR3 is TGTGCCATCAGTGAGACGGGACAGAACAATGAGCAGTTCTTC. Translated, it gives CAISETGQNNEQFF.

This clone was found a few times. V usage is TRBV6-9 and J usage is TRBJ2-7; 9 positions match TRBD1. The length of the CDR3 is 16 residues. The germline gives CDR1 MNHGY, CDR2 SVAAGI. V gave up 10 bases and J gave up 3 bases; unmatched junction bases: 16. CDR3 DNA sequence: TGTGCCACCCCCACACCTGGACAGGGGAGTAGCTACGAGCAGTACTTC. Its protein product is CATPTPGQGSSYEQYF.

This chain links TRBV5-1 with TRBJ2-7; tentatively, D is TRBD2 (6 bases). Germline V gene lookup returns CDR1 SGHRS and CDR2 YFSETQ. V dropped 4 bases and J dropped 3 bases, with 23 bases sitting between them. CDR3 size: 17 residues. The CDR3 DNA is TGCGCCAGCAGCCGCGGGACCCAAAATCGGTGGAGCTACGAGCAGTACTTC. Protein: CASSRGTQNRWSYEQYF. The entire variable domain, with the rest obtained from reference TRBV5-1 and TRBJ2-7, is as follows: KAGVTQTPRYLIKTRGQQVTLSCSPISGHRSVSWYQQTPGQGLQFLFEYFSETQRNKGNFPGRFSGRQFSNSRSEMNVSTLELGDSALYLCASSRGTQNRWSYEQYFGPGTRLTVT.

A few counts support this clone. The chain employs TRBV7-8 and TRBJ1-5; the D gene is possibly TRBD1 (5 bases). Germline loops: CDR1 SGHVS, CDR2 FQNEAQ. The V gene lost 2 bases and the J gene lost 6 bases, with 20 bases spanning the gap. This CDR3 is built from 17 residues. The CDR3 reads CASSLSARGFSGQPQHF. The CDR3 DNA sequence: TGTGCCAGCAGCTTATCAGCGCGGGGGTTCTCAGGTCAGCCCCAGCATTTT.

The V gene is TRBV2, the J gene TRBJ1-1; D is possibly TRBD1 (5 bases). The germline V and J ends were trimmed by 8 bases and 5 bases, with 6 bases remaining between them. Germline V gene lookup returns CDR1 SNHLY and CDR2 FYNNEI. The CDR3 loop spans 10 amino acids. As DNA, the CDR3 is TGTGCCAGCGGGGGAACTGAAGCTTTCTTT. Residues: CASGGTEAFF.

This clone was seen more than once but under ten times. Here the CDR3 DNA reads TGCAGCGTGACTAGCGGGGGGGCCACAGATACGCAGTATTTT. Translated, it gives CSVTSGGATDTQYF. The rearrangement uses TRBV29-1 and TRBJ2-3; 14 bases align to TRBD2. The CDR3 length is 14 residues. From germline, CDR1 is SQVTM and CDR2 ANQGSEA. V shed 6 bases, J shed 2 bases, and the junction held 1 base outside the gene matches.

This chain joins TRBV5-1 and TRBJ2-7, with TRBD1 as a possible D gene (6 bases). The V gene's germline CDR1 is SGHRS and CDR2 YFSETQ. The CDR3 is 16 amino acids. V was pared by 0 bases and J by 0 bases, with 13 bases between. Here the CDR3 DNA reads TGCGCCAGCAGCTTGGGGACAGCCGAGAGCTCCTACGAGCAGTACTTC. This encodes CASSLGTAESSYEQYF. The complete variable domain, with remaining parts taken from reference TRBV5-1 and TRBJ2-7, reads KAGVTQTPRYLIKTRGQQVTLSCSPISGHRSVSWYQQTPGQGLQFLFEYFSETQRNKGNFPGRFSGRQFSNSRSEMNVSTLELGDSALYLCASSLGTAESSYEQYFGPGTRLTVT.

This chain connects TRBV6-6 to TRBJ1-5; D possibly corresponds to TRBD1 (6 bases). The length of the CDR3 is 13 residues. The V gene lost 5 bases and the J gene lost 7 bases, with 12 bases spanning the gap. The germline gives CDR1 MNHNY, CDR2 SVGAGI (reference sequence). The CDR3 DNA is TGTGCCAGCAGTCACAGGGATGGCCAGCCCCAGCATTTT. Translation: CASSHRDGQPQHF.

This chain connects TRBV5-1 to TRBJ1-1; no definite D call. Germline CDR1 reads SGHRS; CDR2 reads YFSETQ. Trimming removed 3 bases at V and 1 base at J, with 10 bases between. This CDR3 comprises 14 residues. In DNA, the CDR3 is TGCGCCAGCAGCTCGTGGCGGGGGAACACTGAAGCTTTCTTT. Residues: CASSSWRGNTEAFF.

The V call is TRBV2, the J call TRBJ1-1; D gene ambiguous. Trimming left V 8 bases short and J 1 base short, with 14 bases between. This CDR3 has 14 residues. CDR1 and CDR2 from the germline V gene are SNHLY and FYNNEI. CDR3 loop: CASGRINQNTEAFF. DNA for the CDR3: TGTGCCAGCGGCCGGATTAATCAGAACACTGAAGCTTTCTTT.